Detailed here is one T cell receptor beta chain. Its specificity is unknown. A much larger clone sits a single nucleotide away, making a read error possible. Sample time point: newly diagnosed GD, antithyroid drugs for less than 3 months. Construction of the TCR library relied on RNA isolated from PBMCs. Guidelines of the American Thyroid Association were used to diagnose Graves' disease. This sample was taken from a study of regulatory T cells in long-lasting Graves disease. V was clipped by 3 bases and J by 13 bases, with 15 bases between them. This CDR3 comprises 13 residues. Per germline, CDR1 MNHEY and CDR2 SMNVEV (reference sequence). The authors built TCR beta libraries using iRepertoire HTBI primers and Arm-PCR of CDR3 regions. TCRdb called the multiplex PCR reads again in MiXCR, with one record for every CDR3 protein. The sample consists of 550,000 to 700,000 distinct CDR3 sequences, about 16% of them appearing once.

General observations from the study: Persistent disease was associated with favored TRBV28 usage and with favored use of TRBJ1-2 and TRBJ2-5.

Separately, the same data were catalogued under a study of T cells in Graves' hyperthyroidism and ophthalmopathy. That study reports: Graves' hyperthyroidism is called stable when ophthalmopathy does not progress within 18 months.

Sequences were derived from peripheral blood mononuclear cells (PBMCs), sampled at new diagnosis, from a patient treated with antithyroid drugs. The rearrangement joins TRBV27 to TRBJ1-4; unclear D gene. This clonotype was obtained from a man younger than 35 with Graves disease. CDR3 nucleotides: TGTGCCAGCAGTTTCTCCTCAGATTCGGTACTGTTTTTT. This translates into CASSFSSDSVLFF.